This note documents a single T cell receptor beta chain sequence. What it binds is unknown. These data originate in a study of post-analysis software for immune sequencing data. Study-wide findings and caveats: Included in a set of about 5 TRBV segments more frequent in patients than controls were TRBV5-6, TRBV5-1 and TRBV20-1.

Researchers reported that TCR beta cDNA libraries carried unique molecular identifiers. TCRdb processed the PCR reads anew with MiXCR; each CDR3 protein has one entry. The sample holds hundreds of thousands of distinct CDR3 sequences, approximately 39% seen once. Germline loops: CDR1 SNHLY, CDR2 FYNNEI. The CDR3 covers 14 residues. Trimming took off 5 bases at V and 4 bases at J, with 14 bases between the two ends. The TCR originated in a girl aged 2-15 years with multiple sclerosis. The rearrangement joins TRBV2 to TRBJ1-2, with D perhaps matching TRBD1 (5 bases). The material sequenced was blood. The CDR3 region is CASSSDDSGYGYTF. CDR3 sequence (DNA): TGTGCCAGCAGTTCCGACGACAGCGGCTATGGCTACACCTTC.